This TCR beta chain was sequenced during a study of regulatory T cells in long-lasting Graves disease. HTBI primers from iRepertoire and Arm-PCR of CDR3 regions yielded the TCR beta libraries. TCRdb re-called the multiplex PCR reads through MiXCR, storing one row per CDR3 protein. The data show approximately 540,000 distinct CDR3 sequences, 12% seen once. Trimming pared 0 bases from V and 3 bases from J, leaving 8 bases between. Germline V gene data show CDR1 as MNHEY and CDR2 as SVGAGI. The CDR3 length is 14 residues. This clonotype occurred many times. The time point is: newly diagnosed GD, antithyroid drugs for less than 3 months. PBMC-extracted RNA yielded the TCR library. Peripheral blood, roughly 8.8 milliliters of it, was drawn into EDTA tubes. These data were also reused for a study on T cells in Graves' hyperthyroidism and ophthalmopathy. Turning to that study: TCR CDR3 underwent first-round RT-PCR with the HTBI primer set.

The receptor's source is a woman in her 30s with Graves disease. Sequencing used peripheral blood mononuclear cells (PBMCs), obtained at new diagnosis, from a patient treated with antithyroid drugs. This chain uses TRBV6-5 with TRBJ1-2; no definite D call. Here the CDR3 reads CASSYSAGDYGYTF. CDR3 coding DNA: TGTGCCAGCAGTTACTCAGCCGGAGACTATGGCTACACCTTC.